One and the same sample provided the 14 T cell receptor beta chains below, sequenced in a study of blood T cell repertoires in COVID-19. Produced via immunoSEQ multiplex PCR; TCRdb's table is partial and in-frame only. The sample includes around 300,000 clones, less than 85% seen only once; the top ten take about 2.5%. Material: PBMCs or T cells enriched from blood (not recorded which). All receptors come from a woman in her forties or fifties who had recovered from COVID-19.

V gene TRBV4-2 combines with J gene TRBJ2-7; D is unclear. The CDR3 totals 15 residues. V lost 0 bases, J lost 0 bases, and 9 bases lay in between. Germline V gives CDR1 LGHNA, CDR2 YNFKEQ. The CDR3 here is CASSQELTNSYEQYF. In nucleotides, the CDR3 is TGTGCCAGCAGCCAAGAACTTACCAACTCCTACGAGCAGTACTTC.

Only a few counts were recorded for this clone. This chain links TRBV12-3 or TRBV12-4 with TRBJ2-2; unclear D gene. The CDR3 covers 13 residues. The V gene lost 9 bases and the J gene lost 1 base, with 9 bases spanning the gap. The DNA for the CDR3 is TGTGCCAGTCAAACAGAGAACACCGGGGAGCTGTTTTTT. Translating it yields CASQTENTGELFF.

In this sample, this clone turned up once. The chain is built from TRBV5-4 and TRBJ2-1; the match to TRBD2 covers 9 bases. V gave up 4 bases and J gave up 0 bases; unmatched junction bases: 14. The CDR3 spans 19 residues. The germline V gene has CDR1 SGHNT and CDR2 YYREEE (reference sequence). The CDR3 sequence is CASSPGGAGGEISYNEQFF. In nucleotides, the CDR3 is TGTGCCAGCAGCCCCGGGGGAGCGGGAGGCGAAATCTCCTACAATGAGCAGTTCTTC.

In this sample, this clone turned up once. The rearrangement links TRBV9 to TRBJ2-3; the match to TRBD2 covers 9 bases. Unmatched junction bases numbered 13, after V lost 0 bases and J lost 5 bases. Germline assignment: CDR1 SGDLS and CDR2 YYNGEE. This CDR3 contains 18 residues. This CDR3 is CASSVGVRSGGLEDTQYF. CDR3 bases: TGTGCCAGCAGCGTAGGGGTCCGGAGCGGGGGGCTTGAAGATACGCAGTATTTT.

The chain employs TRBV19 and TRBJ1-5; 11 bases are shared with TRBD1. Germline V gene sequence: CDR1 LNHDA, CDR2 SQIVND (reference sequence). The CDR3 has 16 amino acids. Germline trimming cut 2 bases from V and 3 bases from J; bases unmatched to any gene: 3. The CDR3 nucleotides are TGTGCCAGTAGTATATGGACAGGGGGCACCAATCAGCCCCAGCATTTT. This sequence encodes CASSIWTGGTNQPQHF.

The chain uses TRBV6-5 and TRBJ2-2, with D possibly matching TRBD2 (6 bases). The CDR3 is made up of 13 amino acids. Germline CDR1 and CDR2: MNHEY and SVGAGI. Trimming took off 2 bases at V and 5 bases at J, with 6 bases between the two ends. For the CDR3, the DNA is TGTGCCAGCAGTTACGGGGGGACCGGGGAGCTGTTTTTT. Translation gives CASSYGGTGELFF.

There are a few counts of this clone. V and J are TRBV6-1 and TRBJ1-6; TRBD1 is a possible D gene (5 bases). In germline, CDR1 is MNHNS, CDR2 SASEGT. The CDR3 runs to 14 residues. V was trimmed by 2 bases and J by 7 bases, leaving 9 bases between them. CDR3 sequence: CASSETGGNSPLHF. In nucleotides, the CDR3 is TGTGCCAGCAGTGAAACCGGGGGAAATTCACCCCTCCACTTT.

This clone was detected a few times. The V and J genes are TRBV29-1 and TRBJ1-5; D is perhaps TRBD1 (6 bases). Trimming removed 6 bases at V and 0 bases at J, with 18 bases between. Per the germline V gene, CDR1 is SQVTM and CDR2 is ANQGSEA. This CDR3 comprises 16 residues. This chain's CDR3 is CSVITTGLDSNQPQHF. The CDR3 region has the DNA TGCAGCGTAATAACTACAGGGCTTGATAGCAATCAGCCCCAGCATTTT.

With respect to this clone: The same CDR3 also results from other DNA sequences found in this sample. The rearrangement joins TRBV2 to TRBJ1-5; TRBD1 matches 8 bases. The CDR3 consists of 14 residues. The V gene end was trimmed by 5 bases and the J gene end by 1 base; junction bases not matched to a gene: 1. Germline loops: CDR1 SNHLY, CDR2 FYNNEI. The CDR3 region has the DNA TGTGCCAGCAGTTGGACAGGGAGCAATCAGCCCCAGCATTTT. Protein product: CASSWTGSNQPQHF.

This chain uses TRBV7-2 with TRBJ2-1; TRBD2 aligns across 14 bases. Germline V CDR1 and CDR2: SGHTA, FQGNSA. Trimming cost V 1 base and J 10 bases; bases outside gene matches: 6. The CDR3 sequence is 16 residues long. The CDR3 sequence is CASSLGGLAGGKEQFF. DNA for the CDR3: TGTGCCAGCAGCTTAGGAGGACTAGCGGGGGGAAAAGAGCAGTTCTTC. Full variable domain (remainder filled in from reference TRBV7-2 and TRBJ2-1): GAGVSQSPSNKVTEKGKDVELRCDPISGHTALYWYRQSLGQGLEFLIYFQGNSAPDKSGLPSDRFSAERTGGSVSTLTIQRTQQEDSAVYLCASSLGGLAGGKEQFFGPGTRLTVL.

The chain uses TRBV7-9 and TRBJ1-6; D remains ambiguous. The ends were cut back, 3 bases at V and 7 bases at J, with 22 bases in the middle. This CDR3 comprises 18 residues. Germline V lookup: CDR1 SEHNR, CDR2 FQNEAQ (reference sequence). CDR3 sequence: CASSLEGAKHAINSPLHF. CDR3 DNA: TGTGCCAGCAGCTTGGAGGGCGCGAAACACGCTATCAATTCACCCCTCCACTTT. Together with reference TRBV7-9 and TRBJ1-6, the CDR3 gives the full variable domain: DTGVSQNPRHKITKRGQNVTFRCDPISEHNRLYWYRQTLGQGPEFLTYFQNEAQLEKSRLLSDRFSAERPKGSFSTLEIQRTEQGDSAMYLCASSLEGAKHAINSPLHFGNGTRLTVT.

The chain joins TRBV5-1 to TRBJ1-1; the match to TRBD1 covers 9 bases. Germline assignment: CDR1 SGHRS and CDR2 YFSETQ. The length of the CDR3 is 15 residues. V was pared by 2 bases and J by 4 bases, with 6 bases of the junction left unmatched. CDR3 sequence reads: CASSFGTGSGTEAFF. The CDR3 DNA reads TGCGCCAGCAGCTTCGGGACAGGGTCAGGCACTGAAGCTTTCTTT. Filled out from reference TRBV5-1 and TRBJ1-1, the complete variable domain reads KAGVTQTPRYLIKTRGQQVTLSCSPISGHRSVSWYQQTPGQGLQFLFEYFSETQRNKGNFPGRFSGRQFSNSRSEMNVSTLELGDSALYLCASSFGTGSGTEAFFGQGTRLTVV.

The rearrangement uses TRBV5-1 and TRBJ1-1; the D gene is possibly TRBD1 (6 bases). Trimming shortened V by 3 bases and J by 5 bases, and 14 bases separated the two germline ends. The CDR3 runs to 14 residues. CDR1 and CDR2 (germline): SGHRS, YFSETQ. CDR3 nucleotides: TGCGCCAGCAGCTCACAGGGCCAGAAGACTGAAGCTTTCTTT. The encoded protein is CASSSQGQKTEAFF. Full variable domain (remainder filled in from reference TRBV5-1 and TRBJ1-1): KAGVTQTPRYLIKTRGQQVTLSCSPISGHRSVSWYQQTPGQGLQFLFEYFSETQRNKGNFPGRFSGRQFSNSRSEMNVSTLELGDSALYLCASSSQGQKTEAFFGQGTRLTVV.

This chain connects TRBV28 to TRBJ2-3; 9 positions match TRBD1. Germline V gives CDR1 MDHEN, CDR2 SYDVKM. There are 15 residues in the CDR3. V was clipped by 7 bases and J by 1 base; unmatched bases: 6. The CDR3 bases are TGTGCCAGCAACCCACAGGGGGCGGGCACAGATACGCAGTATTTT. This codes for CASNPQGAGTDTQYF.